The 21 T cell receptor beta chains below all came from one sample that was sequenced in a study of post-analysis software for immune sequencing data (dated by TCRdb to 2013 to 2016). Library preparation used PCR. The reads were generated on an Illumina HiSeq 2500. Unique molecular identifiers were incorporated into TCR beta cDNA libraries to reduce PCR and sequencing biases. TCRdb reprocessing: public reads trimmed at Q25 with fastp, clones called with MiXCR, in-frame beta chains kept. For every CDR3 protein sequence, its rows merge into one entry that carries the most common genes and DNA. The sample profile shows roughly 540,000 distinct CDR3 sequences; 30% to 40% of them were found once. 4.5% to 7.5% of the sample is in the top ten clones. No antigen has been identified for these receptors. Results and caveats for the whole study, not just this receptor: A handful of TRBV segments, including TRBV5-6, TRBV5-1 and TRBV20-1, were significantly more frequent in patients than controls.

The sequenced sample was blood. Receptors were obtained from a girl under 18 with multiple sclerosis.

Many counts were recorded for this clonotype. The V and J genes are TRBV5-1 and TRBJ1-2; possibly TRBD1 for D (5 bases). The ends were cut back, 4 bases at V and 8 bases at J, with 18 bases in the middle. Per the germline V gene, CDR1 is SGHRS and CDR2 is YFSETQ. This CDR3 is built from 14 residues. CDR3 sequence (DNA): TGCGCCAGCAGCCTATCCGGGACCTCCGGAGGCTACACCTTC. This codes for CASSLSGTSGGYTF.

The gene calls are TRBV4-2 and TRBJ2-7, with 15 bases aligning to TRBD2. V gave up 0 bases and J gave up 1 base; unmatched junction bases: 4. The CDR3 sequence is 18 residues long. The germline V gene has CDR1 LGHNA and CDR2 YNFKEQ. The CDR3 DNA is TGTGCCAGCAGCCAAGATGGGACTAGCGGGGGGTATTCCTACGAGCAGTACTTC. Its protein is CASSQDGTSGGYSYEQYF.

As for this clonotype: The junction does not match germline at one end; this may be a read error. The chain combines TRBV14 with TRBJ2-1, with D perhaps matching TRBD2 (5 bases). Germline-derived CDR1 and CDR2 are SGHDN and FVKESK. The CDR3 runs to 17 residues. The CDR3 DNA is TGTGTCAGCAGCCCCGCAGGAATAGCGAGTATCTACAATGAGCAGTTCTTC. Translated: CVSSPAGIASIYNEQFF. Full variable domain (rest looked up from reference TRBV14 and TRBJ2-1): EAGVTQFPSHSVIEKGQTVTLRCDPISGHDNLYWYRRVMGKEIKFLLHFVKESKQDESGMPNNRFLAERTGGTYSTLKVQPAELEDSGVYFCVSSPAGIASIYNEQFFGPGTRLTVL.

The chain links TRBV5-1 to TRBJ2-7; D ambiguous. Germline V gene sequence: CDR1 SGHRS, CDR2 YFSETQ. CDR3 length equals 15 residues. V shed 0 bases and J shed 4 bases, with 14 bases lying between them. DNA of the CDR3: TGCGCCAGCAGCTTGGGTGGCGCGGTGCCATACGAGCAGTACTTC. This codes for CASSLGGAVPYEQYF.

CDR3 sequence reads: CSARRQGTYNEQFF. The CDR3 DNA is TGCAGTGCTAGAAGGCAGGGTACCTACAATGAGCAGTTCTTC. The gene calls are TRBV20-1 and TRBJ2-1; D is perhaps TRBD1 (5 bases). Trimming removed 2 bases from V and 2 bases from J, with 10 bases in between. The CDR3 contains 14 residues. Germline loops: CDR1 DFQATT, CDR2 SNEGSKA (reference sequence).

This clonotype was seen a handful of times. The V call is TRBV7-8, the J call TRBJ1-6; D is ambiguous. This CDR3 region has 17 residues. Germline assignment: CDR1 SGHVS and CDR2 FQNEAQ. V was shortened by 1 base and J by 5 bases, with 15 bases between the two germline ends. The CDR3 nucleotides are TGTGCCAGCAGCTTAGGTTTCAACGGACCGAATAATTCACCCCTCCACTTT. Translated: CASSLGFNGPNNSPLHF.

This clonotype was picked up a small number of times. The CDR3 bases are TGTGCCAGCAGTTACCTTCAGAGGGGGGGGCGGAACAATCAGCCCCAGCATTTT. Residues: CASSYLQRGGRNNQPQHF. V is TRBV6-6 and J is TRBJ1-5; D possibly corresponds to TRBD1 (6 bases). Trimming pared 2 bases from V and 3 bases from J, leaving 20 bases between. The CDR3 sequence is 18 residues long. Germline lookup yields CDR1 MNHNY and CDR2 SVGAGI (reference sequence).

This clonotype was detected a few times. J is TRBJ1-1 and V is TRBV7-3, with 7 bases lining up with TRBD1. Germline CDR1 and CDR2: SGHTA and FQGTGA. The CDR3 runs 15 residues. V dropped 2 bases and J dropped 1; count of bases not matched to a gene: 4. CDR3 amino acids: CASSLATGRNTEAFF. CDR3 nucleotides: TGTGCCAGCAGCTTAGCGACAGGGAGGAACACTGAAGCTTTCTTT.

The V call is TRBV20-1, the J call TRBJ1-2; D uncertain. The CDR3 is 16 amino acids. Germline loops: CDR1 DFQATT, CDR2 SNEGSKA (reference sequence). Trimming removed 0 bases from V and 4 bases from J, with 18 bases in between. CDR3 sequence (DNA): TGCAGTGCTAGAGATGTGGGGAACCCTTCTCTCTATGGCTACACCTTC. Translated, it gives CSARDVGNPSLYGYTF.

Note on this clonotype: Because the CDR3 is missing its conserved closing phenylalanine or tryptophan, this is likely a read error. V is TRBV5-1 and J is TRBJ1-1; D gene uncertain. CDR1 is SGHRS and CDR2 is YFSETQ in the germline V gene. V gave up 1 base and J gave up 2 bases, with 9 bases separating them. The CDR3 contains 14 residues. The DNA of the CDR3 is TGCGCCAGCAGCTTGAGAGGACCAAACACTGAAGCTTTCCTT. Translating it yields CASSLRGPNTEAFL.

This clonotype appeared a few times. The chain combines TRBV5-1 with TRBJ2-3, with 10 bases lining up with TRBD1. V dropped 1 base and J dropped 6; count of bases not matched to a gene: 14. The germline CDR1 and CDR2 sequences are SGHRS and YFSETQ. CDR3 length equals 18 residues. For the CDR3, the DNA is TGCGCCAGCAGCTTGATGGGACAGGGGCGAGGAGGAGCGGATACGCAGTATTTT. This sequence encodes CASSLMGQGRGGADTQYF. Full variable domain (rest looked up from reference TRBV5-1 and TRBJ2-3): KAGVTQTPRYLIKTRGQQVTLSCSPISGHRSVSWYQQTPGQGLQFLFEYFSETQRNKGNFPGRFSGRQFSNSRSEMNVSTLELGDSALYLCASSLMGQGRGGADTQYFGPGTRLTVL.

This clonotype turned up a few times. The chain couples TRBV4-2 to TRBJ2-3, with 10 nucleotides matching TRBD2. Germline lookup yields CDR1 LGHNA and CDR2 YNFKEQ. This CDR3 is 17 amino acids long. V lost 1 base and J lost 0; bases outside the gene matches: 4. The CDR3 DNA reads as TGTGCCAGCAGCCAAGTAGGAGCGGGGGGGAGCACAGATACGCAGTATTTT. Its protein product is CASSQVGAGGSTDTQYF.

The genes are TRBV6-5 and TRBJ1-1; a weak D match, TRBD1 (5 bases). The CDR3 has 16 residues. V was clipped by 6 bases and J by 0 bases, with 17 bases between them. The germline V gene encodes CDR1 MNHEY and CDR2 SVGAGI. CDR3: CASSRDLAVMNTEAFF. CDR3 coding DNA: TGTGCCAGCAGCCGGGACCTGGCCGTAATGAACACTGAAGCTTTCTTT.

V and J are TRBV2 and TRBJ2-3; either TRBD1 or TRBD2 may supply D (5 bases each). Germline-derived CDR1 and CDR2 are SNHLY and FYNNEI. The V and J ends lost 6 bases and 7 bases respectively, with 26 bases between them. This CDR3 contains 17 residues. Here the CDR3 DNA reads TGTGCCAGCAGGGGTATCTCGGGGCTAGCTAAGTTTTATACGCAGTATTTT. Translation: CASRGISGLAKFYTQYF.

The V and J genes are TRBV3-1 and TRBJ2-1; D not certain. The V gene lost 8 bases and the J gene lost 13 bases, with 15 bases spanning the gap. This CDR3 is built from 11 residues. Germline CDR1 LGHDT, CDR2 YNNKEL (reference sequence). The CDR3 loop reads CASGNSLRQFF. CDR3 bases: TGTGCCAGCGGGAACTCGTTGCGTCAGTTCTTC.

V and J are TRBV20-1 and TRBJ1-6; a possible D gene is TRBD1 (5 bases). V lost 6 bases and J lost 6, with 15 bases in between. The CDR3 is 14 residues long. In germline, CDR1 is DFQATT, CDR2 SNEGSKA (reference sequence). In DNA form, the CDR3 reads TGCAGTGCGTTTAGGGGTACGGGTAATTCACCCCTCCACTTT. Its protein is CSAFRGTGNSPLHF.

The chain couples TRBV5-6 to TRBJ1-6; 7 bases align to TRBD1. Germline assignment: CDR1 SGHDT and CDR2 YYEEEE. The CDR3 loop spans 15 amino acids. J lost 10 bases, V lost 3 bases, and 10 bases had no gene match. The DNA for the CDR3 is TGTGCCAGCAGCTCAACTGACAGGGCGGAGTCACCCCTCCACTTT. It is translated as CASSSTDRAESPLHF.

The chain recombines TRBV7-2 with TRBJ2-3, with TRBD2 matching over 10 bases. This CDR3 spans 19 amino acids. With V trimmed by 1 base and J by 1 base, 11 bases remained unmatched. Germline V gene sequence: CDR1 SGHTA, CDR2 FQGNSA. DNA of the CDR3: TGTGCCAGCAGCTTAGTCTTTACCCGACTAGCGGGCGGCACAGATACGCAGTATTTT. Translated: CASSLVFTRLAGGTDTQYF.

The chain combines TRBV7-9 with TRBJ2-5; maybe TRBD2 (5 bases). V was trimmed by 5 bases and J by 3 bases, leaving 13 bases between them. In germline, CDR1 is SEHNR, CDR2 FQNEAQ (reference sequence). CDR3 size: 14 residues. The CDR3 nucleotides read TGTGCCAGCAGCCTACTAGGAGAAGAAGAGACCCAGTACTTC. Encoded protein: CASSLLGEEETQYF.

V gene TRBV7-8 combines with J gene TRBJ2-7; D is perhaps TRBD2 (5 bases). CDR3 length: 13 residues. With 4 bases removed from V and 4 bases from J, the gap between germline ends came to 11 bases. Germline values: CDR1 SGHVS, CDR2 FQNEAQ. The CDR3 DNA sequence: TGTGCCAGCAGCTCGGACGGAGGTTACGAGCAGTACTTC. Its translation is CASSSDGGYEQYF. Full variable domain (remainder filled in from reference TRBV7-8 and TRBJ2-7): GAGVSQSPRYKVAKRGQDVALRCDPISGHVSLFWYQQALGQGPEFLTYFQNEAQLDKSGLPSDRFFAERPEGSVSTLKIQRTQQEDSAVYLCASSSDGGYEQYFGPGTRLTVT.

The chain has TRBV5-1 and TRBJ2-7; 10 nucleotides align to TRBD1. This CDR3 spans 18 amino acids. Germline assignment: CDR1 SGHRS and CDR2 YFSETQ. The trim removed 0 bases at V and 2 bases at J, leaving 11 bases unmatched. CDR3 coding DNA: TGCGCCAGCAGCTTGGGGGGGACAGGGGACATAATCCCCTACGAGCAGTACTTC. Amino acids: CASSLGGTGDIIPYEQYF.